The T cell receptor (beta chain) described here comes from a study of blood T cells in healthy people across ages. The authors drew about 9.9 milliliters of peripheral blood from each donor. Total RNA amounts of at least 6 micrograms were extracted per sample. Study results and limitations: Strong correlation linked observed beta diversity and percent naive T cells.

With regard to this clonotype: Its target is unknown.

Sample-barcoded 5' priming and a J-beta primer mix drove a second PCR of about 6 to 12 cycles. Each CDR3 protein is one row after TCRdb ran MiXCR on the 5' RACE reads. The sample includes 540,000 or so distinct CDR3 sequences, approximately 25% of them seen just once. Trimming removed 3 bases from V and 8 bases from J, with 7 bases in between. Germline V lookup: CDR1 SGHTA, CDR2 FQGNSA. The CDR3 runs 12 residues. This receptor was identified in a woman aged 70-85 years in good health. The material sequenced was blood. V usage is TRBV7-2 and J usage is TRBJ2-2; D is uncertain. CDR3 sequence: CASSFLMGELFF. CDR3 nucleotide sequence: TGTGCCAGCAGCTTCCTAATGGGGGAGCTGTTTTTT. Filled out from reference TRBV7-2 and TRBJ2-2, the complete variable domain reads GAGVSQSPSNKVTEKGKDVELRCDPISGHTALYWYRQSLGQGLEFLIYFQGNSAPDKSGLPSDRFSAERTGGSVSTLTIQRTQQEDSAVYLCASSFLMGELFFGEGSRLTVL.